These 32 T cell receptor beta chains came from one sample sequenced in a study of blood T cell repertoires in COVID-19. Method: immunoSEQ multiplex PCR; TCRdb's copy keeps in-frame clones and lacks some. The data show over 300,000 clones, 90% seen once. Material: peripheral blood. The source is a young man with active or convalescent COVID-19.

The genes are TRBV29-1 and TRBJ1-5, with 7 positions matching TRBD1. The germline V gene has CDR1 SQVTM and CDR2 ANQGSEA. V gave up 5 bases and J gave up 3 bases; unmatched junction bases: 4. The CDR3 has 13 amino acids. CDR3 in amino acids: CSVRTGNNQPQHF. The CDR3 region has the DNA TGCAGCGTTAGGACAGGAAACAATCAGCCCCAGCATTTT.

This chain links TRBV7-8 with TRBJ1-2; no clear D gene. Germline CDR1 and CDR2: SGHVS and FQNEAQ. Trimming shortened V by 3 bases and J by 1 base, and 12 bases separated the two germline ends. This CDR3 is 15 amino acids long. The DNA for the CDR3 is TGTGCCAGCAGCTTTCTATTTCGGGATAACTATGGCTACACCTTC. The encoded protein is CASSFLFRDNYGYTF.

The chain joins TRBV11-2 to TRBJ2-7, with a weak D call TRBD1 (6 bases). The CDR3 consists of 16 residues. Trimming cost V 1 base and J 2 bases, with 15 bases left between them. The germline V gene encodes CDR1 SGHAT and CDR2 FQNNGV. The CDR3 sequence is CASSLVRETGTYEQYF. The CDR3 coding sequence is TGTGCCAGCAGCTTAGTCAGGGAGACAGGCACCTACGAGCAGTACTTC.

As regards this clone: At one boundary the junction diverges from the germline segment, which might be a read error. The rearrangement joins TRBV7-7 to TRBJ1-4; D gene unclear. The CDR3 totals 13 residues. Germline CDR1 and CDR2: SSHAT and FNYEAQ (reference sequence). CDR3 sequence (DNA): TGTGCTAGCAGCTTACTCCTTAATGAAAAACTGTTTTTT. Its translation is CASSLLLNEKLFF.

The V and J genes are TRBV6-2 or TRBV6-3 and TRBJ2-7; D gene unclear. The CDR3 contains 12 residues. V gave up 4 bases and J gave up 4 bases, with 8 bases separating them. Germline V CDR1 and CDR2: MNHEY, SVGEGT. CDR3 nucleotide sequence: TGTGCCAGCAGTTCCGTCGGGTACGAGCAGTACTTC. Protein: CASSSVGYEQYF.

This chain uses TRBV7-9 with TRBJ2-5, with D possibly matching TRBD2 (7 bases). Per the germline V gene, CDR1 is SEHNR and CDR2 is FQNEAQ (reference sequence). Deletions cut 5 bases from V and 4 bases from J, with 14 bases between. The CDR3 runs to 14 residues. The CDR3 bases are TGTGCCAGCAGCCACGGGGGGCTAGCAGAGACCCAGTACTTC. This encodes CASSHGGLAETQYF.

J is TRBJ1-3 and V is TRBV7-2; 7 bases match TRBD1. Per germline, CDR1 SGHTA and CDR2 FQGNSA. The CDR3 is 13 residues long. V was clipped by 4 bases and J by 7 bases; unmatched bases: 4. The CDR3 here is CASSYRGTNTIYF. As DNA, the CDR3 is TGTGCCAGCAGCTACAGGGGTACGAACACCATATATTTT.

As DNA, the CDR3 is TGTGCCAGCAGTTACCCTAGCTTAGTCTCCTACAATGAGCAGTTCTTC. Translated, it gives CASSYPSLVSYNEQFF. V is TRBV6-2 or TRBV6-3 and J is TRBJ2-1, with D possibly being TRBD2 (5 bases). The CDR3 covers 16 residues. CDR1 is MNHEY, CDR2 SVGEGT, per germline. Trimming took off 2 bases at V and 0 bases at J, with 11 bases between the two ends.

This clone was detected only once. V usage is TRBV12-5 and J usage is TRBJ2-2; the match to TRBD1 covers 8 bases. Germline values: CDR1 LGHNT, CDR2 FRNRAP. The J segment lost 4 bases and the V segment lost 2 bases, leaving 0 bases of the junction unmatched. The CDR3 spans 14 residues. The DNA for the CDR3 is TGTGCTAGTGGTTTGACAGGGGGCACCGGGGAGCTGTTTTTT. Amino acids: CASGLTGGTGELFF.

The V call is TRBV28, the J call TRBJ2-1; 9 bases match TRBD2. Trimming cost V 2 bases and J 8 bases; bases outside gene matches: 4. The germline V gene has CDR1 MDHEN and CDR2 SYDVKM. The CDR3 length is 14 residues. The CDR3, as DNA: TGTGCCAGCAGTTTAGCGGGAGGGCCCGATGAGCAGTTCTTC. This codes for CASSLAGGPDEQFF.

The chain recombines TRBV19 with TRBJ1-5; 9 bases fit TRBD1. The germline CDR1 and CDR2 sequences are LNHDA and SQIVND (reference sequence). The CDR3 has 14 residues. With 6 bases clipped from V and 4 bases from J, the junction kept 4 bases outside the gene matches. The DNA of the CDR3 is TGTGCCAGTAGAGGGACAGGGAGGAATCAGCCCCAGCATTTT. It specifies CASRGTGRNQPQHF.

The chain carries TRBV4-1 and TRBJ2-7; possibly TRBD2 for D (5 bases). Trimming took 1 base from V and 3 from J, leaving 7 bases between them. In germline, CDR1 is MGHRA, CDR2 YSYEKL. This CDR3 is built from 13 residues. CDR3 protein: CASSQGSGYEQYF. CDR3 bases: TGCGCCAGCAGCCAAGGGAGCGGCTACGAGCAGTACTTC.

J is TRBJ1-2 and V is TRBV6-5; 8 bases line up with TRBD1. This CDR3 has 13 residues. CDR1 and CDR2 from the germline V gene are MNHEY and SVGAGI. The junction had 2 bases not matched to a gene; V was cut back by 6 bases and J by 2 bases. The CDR3 sequence: CASRRTGNYGYTF. The CDR3, as DNA: TGTGCCAGCAGACGGACAGGGAACTATGGCTACACCTTC.

V usage is TRBV24-1 and J usage is TRBJ2-5; 8 bases line up with TRBD2. After removal of 9 bases from V and 5 bases from J, the junction contained 16 bases not matched to a gene. The CDR3 is made up of 16 amino acids. Germline CDR1 reads KGHDR; CDR2 reads SFDVKD. The CDR3 region is CATGNDRGGIEETQYF. The CDR3, as DNA: TGTGCCACCGGTAATGACCGGGGGGGAATTGAGGAGACCCAGTACTTC.

To note about this clone: The same CDR3 also results from other DNA sequences found in this sample. The genes are TRBV11-3 and TRBJ2-7; TRBD1 matches 7 bases. The junction had 5 bases not matched to a gene; V was cut back by 4 bases and J by 2 bases. Germline V gene sequence: CDR1 SGHNT, CDR2 YENEEA. The CDR3 has 14 amino acids. DNA of the CDR3: TGTGCCAGCAGCTCCCGGGACAGTCCCTACGAGCAGTACTTC. As protein: CASSSRDSPYEQYF.

The rearrangement uses TRBV7-8 and TRBJ2-7; 7 bases are shared with TRBD2. J lost 2 bases, V lost 5 bases, and 9 bases had no gene match. The germline V gene has CDR1 SGHVS and CDR2 FQNEAQ. The CDR3 has 15 amino acids. The CDR3 bases are TGTGCCAGCAGCGTAGGTGCGGGAGCGACCTACGAGCAGTACTTC. It translates to CASSVGAGATYEQYF. Full variable domain (outside the CDR3, taken from reference TRBV7-8 and TRBJ2-7): GAGVSQSPRYKVAKRGQDVALRCDPISGHVSLFWYQQALGQGPEFLTYFQNEAQLDKSGLPSDRFFAERPEGSVSTLKIQRTQQEDSAVYLCASSVGAGATYEQYFGPGTRLTVT.

CDR3 DNA: TGTGCCAGCAGCACTAGCGGGAGGTCCTCCTACGAGCAGTACTTC. It is translated as CASSTSGRSSYEQYF. The J gene is TRBJ2-7, the V gene TRBV5-4, with TRBD2 matching 12 bases. With V trimmed by 4 bases and J by 0 bases, 2 bases remained unmatched. There are 15 residues in the CDR3. Germline values: CDR1 SGHNT, CDR2 YYREEE (reference sequence).

The chain joins TRBV28 to TRBJ1-6; D remains ambiguous. The V end was cut by 4 bases, the J end by 9 bases, with 19 bases between. The length of the CDR3 is 16 residues. Germline loops: CDR1 MDHEN, CDR2 SYDVKM. In DNA, the CDR3 is TGTGCCAGCAGTTCGACCGGGATTGCTGGTGGTTCACCCCTCCACTTT. Its protein is CASSSTGIAGGSPLHF.

V gene TRBV9 combines with J gene TRBJ1-2; 10 bases are a match to TRBD1. The CDR3 length is 17 residues. V lost 0 bases and J lost 4; bases outside the gene matches: 9. Germline lookup yields CDR1 SGDLS and CDR2 YYNGEE. The CDR3 protein is CASSVEVSDRGFYGYTF. The CDR3 DNA is TGTGCCAGCAGCGTAGAGGTTTCGGACAGGGGGTTCTATGGCTACACCTTC.

The chain is built from TRBV6-5 and TRBJ2-7; D call uncertain. The CDR3 has 14 amino acids. Deletions cut 5 bases from V and 0 bases from J, with 11 bases between. The germline V gene has CDR1 MNHEY and CDR2 SVGAGI. CDR3 protein: CASSTSLSSYEQYF. The CDR3 DNA reads as TGTGCCAGCAGTACATCCCTCTCCTCCTACGAGCAGTACTTC.

This chain connects TRBV7-2 to TRBJ1-4, with unresolved D. V lost 0 bases, J lost 8 bases, and 13 bases lay in between. The CDR3 covers 15 residues. Germline V lookup: CDR1 SGHTA, CDR2 FQGNSA. The CDR3 loop is CASSLAGPGREKLFF. CDR3 nucleotide sequence: TGTGCCAGCAGCTTAGCCGGCCCGGGGAGAGAAAAACTGTTTTTT.

The V gene is TRBV5-1, the J gene TRBJ2-7; TRBD2 aligns across 9 bases. Germline assignment: CDR1 SGHRS and CDR2 YFSETQ. The J segment lost 6 bases and the V segment lost 0 bases, leaving 7 bases of the junction unmatched. This CDR3 is built from 15 residues. This CDR3 is CASSLAVPAGGEQYF. As DNA, the CDR3 is TGCGCCAGCAGCTTGGCGGTTCCAGCGGGAGGCGAGCAGTACTTC.

The gene calls are TRBV4-1 and TRBJ1-2; 7 nucleotides match TRBD1. With V trimmed by 5 bases and J by 0 bases, 6 bases remained unmatched. Germline CDR1 and CDR2: MGHRA and YSYEKL. The CDR3 covers 15 residues. The CDR3 DNA reads as TGCGCCAGCAGCGCCCGGGACAGAGCTAACTATGGCTACACCTTC. Amino acids: CASSARDRANYGYTF.

The chain joins TRBV5-8 to TRBJ1-1; possible D gene TRBD1, 5 bases. Trimming pared 2 bases from V and 10 bases from J, leaving 18 bases between. The CDR3 is 14 residues long. Per germline, CDR1 SGHTS and CDR2 YDEGEE. In nucleotides, the CDR3 is TGTGCCAGCAGCTTACTGGACATGTGGAGTGGAGCTTTCTTT. This sequence encodes CASSLLDMWSGAFF.

This clone was detected once. The chain is built from TRBV5-1 and TRBJ2-7, with 7 bases identical to TRBD1. V dropped 3 bases and J dropped 2; count of bases not matched to a gene: 5. The CDR3 runs to 14 residues. Looked up from germline, CDR1 is SGHRS and CDR2 is YFSETQ. CDR3 DNA sequence: TGCGCCAGCAGCTCTCAGACAGGGCCCTACGAGCAGTACTTC. Its protein product is CASSSQTGPYEQYF.

V gene TRBV25-1 combines with J gene TRBJ1-2; weak D call: TRBD1 (5 bases). V was shortened by 7 bases and J by 7 bases, with 16 bases between the two germline ends. Germline V gene data show CDR1 as MGHDK and CDR2 as SYGVNS. The CDR3 is 13 residues long. The CDR3 is CASTSAEGRGYTF. CDR3 in DNA: TGTGCCAGCACCTCGGCGGAGGGGCGTGGCTACACCTTC.

This clone came up once. The chain employs TRBV6-2 or TRBV6-3 and TRBJ2-7; unclear D gene. This CDR3 has 17 residues. Trimming left V 2 bases short and J 4 bases short, with 21 bases between. Germline values: CDR1 MNHEY, CDR2 SVGEGT. DNA for the CDR3: TGTGCCAGCAGTTACCAATCAACGGTCGAATGGTTTTACGAGCAGTACTTC. Translation: CASSYQSTVEWFYEQYF.

As DNA, the CDR3 is TGTGCCAGCAGTCTGAATGGGGGGGCCTACGAGCAGTACTTC. It encodes CASSLNGGAYEQYF. The chain joins TRBV27 to TRBJ2-7, with 7 bases identical to TRBD2. The trim removed 5 bases at V and 2 bases at J, leaving 6 bases unmatched. The CDR3 contains 14 residues. Germline V CDR1 and CDR2: MNHEY, SMNVEV (reference sequence).

This chain uses TRBV7-2 with TRBJ1-1; 11 nucleotides match TRBD1. With 4 bases clipped from V and 3 bases from J, the junction kept 13 bases outside the gene matches. The CDR3 spans 18 residues. Per germline, CDR1 SGHTA and CDR2 FQGNSA. The CDR3 DNA is TGTGCCAGCAGCTCAATCGGGTTAGGACAGGGGGCTGACACTGAAGCTTTCTTT. This translates into CASSSIGLGQGADTEAFF.

The rearrangement links TRBV11-2 to TRBJ2-1; D not resolved. V was shortened by 5 bases and J by 6 bases, with 14 bases between the two germline ends. CDR1 and CDR2 (germline): SGHAT, FQNNGV. This CDR3 is built from 14 residues. As DNA, the CDR3 is TGTGCCAGCAGCCAGATACGGCTAGTCAATGAGCAGTTCTTC. This gives the protein CASSQIRLVNEQFF.

This chain uses TRBV28 with TRBJ1-6; D is uncertain. CDR1 is MDHEN, CDR2 SYDVKM, per germline. Trimming removed 2 bases from V and 6 bases from J, with 11 bases in between. The CDR3 runs 15 residues. The chain's CDR3 is CASSLVVGINSPLHF. The CDR3 DNA is TGTGCCAGCAGTTTAGTCGTCGGGATTAATTCACCCCTCCACTTT.

This sequence joins TRBV28 and TRBJ1-2; D gene uncertain. Germline CDR1 and CDR2: MDHEN and SYDVKM. The CDR3 is made up of 15 amino acids. V shed 6 bases and J shed 4 bases, with 18 bases lying between them. The chain's CDR3 is CASSPPGPGGYGYTF. Here the CDR3 DNA reads TGTGCCAGCAGCCCCCCGGGCCCCGGAGGCTATGGCTACACCTTC.